The clone carrying this T cell receptor (beta chain) was recorded a few times. About 10 milliliters of peripheral blood were drawn from each donor. Using a J-beta primer mix together with a sample-barcoded 5' primer, a second PCR was run for roughly 6 to 11 cycles. MiXCR, run by TCRdb on the 5' RACE reads, gives a single entry per CDR3 protein. The table shows under 1,100,000 distinct CDR3 sequences, with approximately 25% occurring only once. The germline CDR1 and CDR2 sequences are LNHNV and YYDKDF (reference sequence). The V gene lost 0 bases and the J gene lost 2 bases, with 11 bases spanning the gap. The CDR3 has 16 residues. The record originates from a study of blood T cells in healthy people across ages. These sequences were also reported in another study, on T cells of mothers and their children. This second report adds: The study obtained over 9.5 million TCR beta CDR3 reads per mother and 3 million to 3.5 million per child. Versus unrelated pairs, overlap was slightly higher in related mother-child pairs, without reaching significance.

The chain has TRBV15 and TRBJ1-3; the D is unclear. The sequence was collected from a girl aged 2 to 9 in good health. Sequencing input: blood. CDR3 in amino acids: CATSRDRLGTGNTIYF. CDR3 nucleotide sequence: TGTGCCACCAGCAGAGATCGGCTAGGTACTGGAAACACCATATATTTT. Supplemented by reference TRBV15 and TRBJ1-3, the full variable domain reads DAMVIQNPRYQVTQFGKPVTLSCSQTLNHNVMYWYQQKSSQAPKLLFHYYDKDFNNEADTPDNFQSRRPNTSFCFLDIRSPGLGDTAMYLCATSRDRLGTGNTIYFGEGSWLTVV.